Listed below are T cell receptor beta chains from one sample, sequenced in a study of T cell repertoires in cytomegalovirus infection. TCRdb used MiXCR to reprocess the reads, holding one entry per CDR3 protein. The table includes 250,000 to 400,000 distinct CDR3 sequences, 20% to 30% detected once. These receptors have no identified antigens. Sequenced material: cultured PBMCs, taken from culture after CMV antigen stimulation. The receptors shown here come from a human donor in good health (CMV status not recorded). Some clones in this sample may be carry-over from other donors' samples. CDR3s include the opening cysteine and the closing phenylalanine or tryptophan. A D gene is named only where the DNA matches it firmly. Some rows mark clone size as missing; the rest say once, few, many or name a class of expanded clone.

D,V,J,size,CDR3,DNA
-,TRBV20-1,TRBJ1-3,few,CSASNPPGNTIYF,TGCAGTGCGTCCAACCCTCCTGGAAACACCATATATTTT
-,TRBV7-9,TRBJ2-3,-,CASLKPDTDTQYF,TGTGCCAGCCTTAAACCGGACACAGATACGCAGTATTTT
TRBD2,TRBV19,TRBJ2-1,-,CASSRVAGDVRNEQFF,TGTGCCAGTAGTCGAGTAGCGGGTGATGTTCGCAATGAGCAGTTCTTC
TRBD2,TRBV6-2/TRBV6-3,TRBJ2-1,few,CASSYSRTSGNNEQFF,TGTGCCAGCAGTTACAGTCGGACTAGCGGGAACAATGAGCAGTTCTTC
TRBD2,TRBV19,TRBJ2-1,-,CASSIGGGVRGNEQFF,TGTGCCAGTAGTATCGGGGGGGGGGTCAGGGGCAATGAGCAGTTCTTC
-,TRBV20-1,TRBJ1-4,-,CSASRGDGEKLFF,TGCAGTGCTAGTCGCGGGGATGGCGAAAAACTGTTTTTT
TRBD2,TRBV24-1,TRBJ2-2,few,CATSASPSGITGELFF,TGTGCCACCAGTGCCTCGCCTAGCGGGATAACCGGGGAGCTGTTTTTT
-,TRBV12-3/TRBV12-4,TRBJ2-3,few,CASSLSGGPWDTQYF,TGTGCCAGCAGCCTGTCTGGGGGGCCATGGGATACGCAGTATTTT
-,TRBV7-9,TRBJ2-7,few,CASSSRVSGTYEQYF,TGTGCCAGCAGCTCACGGGTTAGCGGTACCTACGAGCAGTACTTC
-,TRBV29-1,TRBJ2-1,few,CSVDSRVGGTFSYNEQFF,TGCAGCGTTGACAGTCGCGTCGGGGGAACTTTCTCCTACAATGAGCAGTTCTTC
TRBD1,TRBV29-1,TRBJ2-5,-,CSVGSGTGGFETQYF,TGCAGCGTTGGTAGCGGGACAGGGGGCTTTGAGACCCAGTACTTC
-,TRBV7-2,TRBJ2-5,-,CASSLESETQYF,TGTGCCAGCAGCTTAGAATCGGAGACCCAGTACTTC
-,TRBV7-2,TRBJ2-5,few,CASSSNRVGVGEETQYF,TGTGCCAGCAGCTCCAACAGGGTAGGGGTGGGGGAGGAGACCCAGTACTTC
TRBD2,TRBV5-1,TRBJ2-1,-,CASSQRLAGGRARNEQFF,TGCGCCAGCAGCCAGAGACTAGCGGGAGGCCGGGCGAGAAATGAGCAGTTCTTC
TRBD2,TRBV11-2,TRBJ2-3,-,CASSSYGTSGADTQYF,TGTGCCAGCAGCTCTTACGGGACTAGTGGCGCAGATACGCAGTATTTT
-,TRBV10-3,TRBJ2-3,-,CAISSADSTDTQYF,TGTGCCATCAGTTCAGCGGATAGCACAGATACGCAGTATTTT
TRBD2,TRBV12-3/TRBV12-4,TRBJ2-1,many,CASSPGVSGGPKTYNEQFF,TGTGCCAGCAGTCCGGGGGTTAGCGGGGGACCCAAGACATACAATGAGCAGTTCTTC
-,TRBV4-1,TRBJ2-1,-,CASSQPAGQKFRSYNEQFF,TGCGCCAGCAGCCAACCTGCGGGACAGAAGTTTCGTTCCTACAATGAGCAGTTCTTC
-,TRBV7-2,TRBJ2-6,many,CASSLSRTGANVLTF,TGTGCCAGCAGCTTATCTCGAACTGGGGCCAACGTCCTGACTTTC
-,TRBV3-1,TRBJ1-1,-,CASRIRGEAEAFF,TGTGCCAGCAGGATCAGGGGTGAAGCTGAAGCTTTCTTT
-,TRBV12-3/TRBV12-4,TRBJ1-2,many,CASSLIPNYGYTF,TGTGCCAGCAGCCTCATCCCTAACTATGGCTACACCTTC
TRBD1,TRBV6-2/TRBV6-3,TRBJ1-1,-,CASKLTGGAWNTEAFF,TGTGCCAGCAAACTAACAGGGGGCGCCTGGAACACTGAAGCTTTCTTT
TRBD1,TRBV2,TRBJ1-5,-,CASSGPGGVNQPQHF,TGTGCCAGCAGTGGCCCAGGGGGGGTTAATCAGCCCCAGCATTTT
-,TRBV7-2,TRBJ1-5,many,CASSLGSAQNQPQHF,TGTGCCAGCAGCTTAGGGTCGGCACAGAATCAGCCCCAGCATTTT
-,TRBV7-3,TRBJ2-3,few,CASSLGLTNTQYF,TGTGCCAGCAGCTTAGGTCTAACCAATACGCAGTATTTT
-,TRBV9,TRBJ2-3,-,CASSVRYTTCCGADTQYF,TGTGCCAGCAGCGTACGCTACACCACTTGTTGTGGGGCAGATACGCAGTATTTT
TRBD2,TRBV29-1,TRBJ2-1,-,CSVADSGREGQFF,TGCAGCGTTGCGGATAGCGGGAGGGAGGGGCAGTTCTTC
-,TRBV18,TRBJ2-3,-,CASSPWGRRGTDTQYF,TGTGCCAGCTCACCATGGGGGAGAAGGGGGACAGATACGCAGTATTTT
-,TRBV25-1,TRBJ2-1,few,CASSVWGSGGYNEQFF,TGTGCCAGCAGTGTTTGGGGGAGCGGAGGGTACAATGAGCAGTTCTTC
TRBD1,TRBV24-1,TRBJ2-5,-,CATSGQGAVAGNQETQYF,TGTGCCACCAGTGGACAGGGAGCGGTAGCTGGGAACCAAGAGACCCAGTACTTC
TRBD2,TRBV7-9,TRBJ2-1,few,CASSFLSSGIYNEQFF,TGTGCCAGCAGCTTCCTATCTAGCGGGATCTACAATGAGCAGTTCTTC
-,TRBV9,TRBJ2-1,few,CASSVEGTYNEQFF,TGTGCCAGCAGCGTAGAGGGAACCTACAATGAGCAGTTCTTC
-,TRBV7-2,TRBJ2-6,-,CASTVPRERSGANVLTF,TGTGCCAGCACCGTCCCCAGGGAGAGGTCTGGGGCCAACGTCCTGACTTTC
TRBD2,TRBV19,TRBJ2-7,few,CASSKIAGVREQYF,TGTGCCAGTAGTAAAATAGCGGGAGTCCGCGAGCAGTACTTC
TRBD2,TRBV6-1,TRBJ2-2,many,CASSDVLAGGSNTGELFF,TGTGCCAGCAGTGATGTACTAGCGGGAGGTTCGAACACCGGGGAGCTGTTTTTT